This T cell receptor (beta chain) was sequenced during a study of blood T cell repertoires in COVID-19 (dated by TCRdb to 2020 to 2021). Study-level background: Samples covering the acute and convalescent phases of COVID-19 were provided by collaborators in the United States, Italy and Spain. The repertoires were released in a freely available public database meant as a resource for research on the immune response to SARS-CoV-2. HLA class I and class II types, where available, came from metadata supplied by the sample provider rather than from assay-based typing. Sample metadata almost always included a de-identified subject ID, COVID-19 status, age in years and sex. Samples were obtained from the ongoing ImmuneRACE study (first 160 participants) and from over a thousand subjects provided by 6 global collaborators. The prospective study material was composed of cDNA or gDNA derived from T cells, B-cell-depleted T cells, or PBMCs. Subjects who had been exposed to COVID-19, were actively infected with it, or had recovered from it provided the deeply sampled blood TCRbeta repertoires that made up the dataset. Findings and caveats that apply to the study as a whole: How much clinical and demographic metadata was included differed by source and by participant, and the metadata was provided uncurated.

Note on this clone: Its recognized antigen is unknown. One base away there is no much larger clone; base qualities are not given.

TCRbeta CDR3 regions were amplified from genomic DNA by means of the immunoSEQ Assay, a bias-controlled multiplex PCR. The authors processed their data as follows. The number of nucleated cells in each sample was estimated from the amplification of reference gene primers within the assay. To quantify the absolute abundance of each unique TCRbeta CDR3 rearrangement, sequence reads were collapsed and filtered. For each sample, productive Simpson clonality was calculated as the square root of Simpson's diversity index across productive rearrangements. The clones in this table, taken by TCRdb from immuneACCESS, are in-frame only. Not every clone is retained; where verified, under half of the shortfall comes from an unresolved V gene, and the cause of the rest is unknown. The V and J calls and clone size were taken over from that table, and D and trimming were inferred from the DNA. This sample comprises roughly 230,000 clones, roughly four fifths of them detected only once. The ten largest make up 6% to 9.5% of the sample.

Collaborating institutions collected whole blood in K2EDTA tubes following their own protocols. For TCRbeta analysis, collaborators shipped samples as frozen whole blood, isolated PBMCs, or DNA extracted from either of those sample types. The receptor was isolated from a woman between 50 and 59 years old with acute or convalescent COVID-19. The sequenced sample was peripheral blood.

This receptor has the CDR3 CASSLQGVQEKLFF. The nucleotides are TGTGCCAGCAGCTTACAGGGCGTCCAAGAAAAACTGTTTTTT. The sequence links TRBV7-2 to TRBJ1-4, with TRBD1 as a weak D call on 5 bases. V was cut back by 2 bases and J by 8 bases, leaving a gap of 12 bases between them. CDR1 SGHTA and CDR2 FQGNSA are derived from the germline V gene. There are 14 amino acids in the CDR3, from cysteine to phenylalanine inclusive. The only DNA kept is the CDR3, 42 bases in frame from the first base.